The following is a T cell receptor beta chain sequence with its context. The source of the sample is a study of blood T cell repertoires in COVID-19. The repertoire was sequenced with immunoSEQ multiplex PCR; TCRdb's copy has only in-frame clones and lacks some. The sample yields around 250,000 clones, over 80% seen once. Germline loops: CDR1 SGHRS, CDR2 YFSETQ. V lost 1 base, J lost 3 bases, and 2 bases stayed unmatched. This CDR3 spans 14 amino acids. The V gene is TRBV5-1, the J gene TRBJ2-7, with 9 positions matching TRBD1. The receptor was derived from a woman in her forties who had recovered from COVID-19. The sample consisted of peripheral blood. The CDR3 reads CASSLSGQGYEQYF. CDR3 bases: TGCGCCAGCAGCTTGTCGGGACAGGGCTACGAGCAGTACTTC.